This record concerns one TCR beta chain sequence. The table came from immunoSEQ multiplex PCR; TCRdb's copy has only in-frame clones and leaves some out. The top ten hold 26% of the sample, which has under 80,000 clones, 81% seen once. This sample is part of a study of T cell responses to AZD1222 COVID-19 vaccine. CDR1 is LGHNT and CDR2 is FRNRAP in the germline V gene. The CDR3 contains 17 residues. The V segment lost 6 bases and the J segment 4 bases; nucleotides outside the gene matches: 13. The sample consisted of peripheral blood, taken 28 days after the second AZD1222 dose. The receptor was isolated from an adult who received the AZD1222 COVID-19 vaccine. The chain combines TRBV12-5 with TRBJ2-2, with 8 bases aligning to TRBD2. The CDR3: CASGYLEWAGGTGELFF. DNA for the CDR3: TGTGCTAGTGGCTACCTAGAGTGGGCGGGAGGCACCGGGGAGCTGTTTTTT.